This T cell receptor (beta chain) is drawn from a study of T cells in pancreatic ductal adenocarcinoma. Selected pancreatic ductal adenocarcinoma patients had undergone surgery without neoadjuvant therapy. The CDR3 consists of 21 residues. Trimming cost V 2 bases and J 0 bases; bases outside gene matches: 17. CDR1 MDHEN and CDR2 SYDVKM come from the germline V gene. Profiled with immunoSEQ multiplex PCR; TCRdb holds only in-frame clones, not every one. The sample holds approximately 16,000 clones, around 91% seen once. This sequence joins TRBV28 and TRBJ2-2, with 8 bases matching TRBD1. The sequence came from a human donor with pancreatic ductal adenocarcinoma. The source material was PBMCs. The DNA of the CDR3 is TGTGCCAGCAGTTTACCCCTCTTTTCTAAACCGGGACAGGCGAACACCGGGGAGCTGTTTTTT. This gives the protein CASSLPLFSKPGQANTGELFF.